This record concerns one T cell receptor (beta chain) sequence. The CDR3 has 12 amino acids. The ends were cut back, 7 bases at V and 7 bases at J, with 13 bases in the middle. Germline assignment: CDR1 LNHDA and CDR2 SQIVND (reference sequence). The data derive from a study of blood T cells in healthy people across ages. With a J-beta primer mix and a sample-barcoded 5' primer, a second PCR ran about 7 to 11 cycles. TCRdb re-derived calls from the 5' RACE reads in MiXCR, one entry per CDR3 protein. The sample has over 1.5 million distinct CDR3 sequences, less than 50% seen once; the top ten hold 2.1%.

The sequenced material came from blood. This chain joins TRBV19 and TRBJ1-1; TRBD1 is a possible D gene (6 bases). The sequence came from a woman aged 40-49 years in good health. The CDR3 reads CASTGDRSEAFF. DNA of the CDR3: TGTGCCAGTACTGGAGACAGGAGTGAAGCTTTCTTT.